These T cell receptor beta chains were read from a single sample in a study of ipilimumab plus nivolumab after autologous stem cell transplantation. The table came from immunoSEQ multiplex PCR; TCRdb's copy has only in-frame clones and leaves some out. The data contain about 9,400 clones, about 70% of them singletons. The source was PBMCs, collected in a trial of ipilimumab plus nivolumab as post-transplant consolidation. The receptors shown here come from a female donor with multiple myeloma. Each CDR3 is given with its conserved first and last residue. The order of the fields is J gene, D gene, V gene, clone size, CDR3 DNA, CDR3 protein. D genes are given only for firm matches. Some rows mark clone size as missing; the rest say once, few, many or name a class of expanded clone.

TRBJ2-1 | NA | TRBV6-5 | NA | TGTGCCAGCAGTTACTCGAGGACTGGTTCCAATGAGCAGTTCTTC | CASSYSRTGSNEQFF
TRBJ1-2 | NA | TRBV6-1 | NA | TGTGCCAGCAGTGAAGTCGAGGGTTATGGCTATGGCTACACCTTC | CASSEVEGYGYGYTF
TRBJ2-7 | NA | TRBV27 | NA | TGTGCCAGCAGTATCCCCTCTGGCGAGCAGTACTTC | CASSIPSGEQYF
TRBJ2-5 | NA | TRBV7-9 | NA | TGTGCCAGCAGCTTAAATTGGGGGCTGTACTTC | CASSLNWGLYF
TRBJ1-2 | TRBD1 | TRBV19 | NA | TGCGCCAGTAGTCCAACAGGGGAATCTTATGGCTACACCTTC | CASSPTGESYGYTF
TRBJ1-5 | TRBD1 | TRBV7-9 | NA | TGTGCCAGCACCCGGGACAGGAATCAGCCCCAGCATTTT | CASTRDRNQPQHF
TRBJ1-6 | NA | TRBV19 | few | TGTGCCAGTAGCCGGGACCGTAATAATTCACCCCTCCACTTT | CASSRDRNNSPLHF
TRBJ2-7 | TRBD2 | TRBV4-1 | NA | TGCGCCAGCAGCCCCCAGACTAGCGGGTACTACGAGCAGTACTTC | CASSPQTSGYYEQYF
TRBJ2-7 | TRBD2 | TRBV28 | few | TGTGCCAGCAATTATGCGGGAGGTTCCTACGAGCAGTACTTC | CASNYAGGSYEQYF
TRBJ1-3 | TRBD1 | TRBV27 | NA | TGTGCCAGCAGTTTAATTGGAATGGGACAGGGAAGAAACACCATATATTTT | CASSLIGMGQGRNTIYF